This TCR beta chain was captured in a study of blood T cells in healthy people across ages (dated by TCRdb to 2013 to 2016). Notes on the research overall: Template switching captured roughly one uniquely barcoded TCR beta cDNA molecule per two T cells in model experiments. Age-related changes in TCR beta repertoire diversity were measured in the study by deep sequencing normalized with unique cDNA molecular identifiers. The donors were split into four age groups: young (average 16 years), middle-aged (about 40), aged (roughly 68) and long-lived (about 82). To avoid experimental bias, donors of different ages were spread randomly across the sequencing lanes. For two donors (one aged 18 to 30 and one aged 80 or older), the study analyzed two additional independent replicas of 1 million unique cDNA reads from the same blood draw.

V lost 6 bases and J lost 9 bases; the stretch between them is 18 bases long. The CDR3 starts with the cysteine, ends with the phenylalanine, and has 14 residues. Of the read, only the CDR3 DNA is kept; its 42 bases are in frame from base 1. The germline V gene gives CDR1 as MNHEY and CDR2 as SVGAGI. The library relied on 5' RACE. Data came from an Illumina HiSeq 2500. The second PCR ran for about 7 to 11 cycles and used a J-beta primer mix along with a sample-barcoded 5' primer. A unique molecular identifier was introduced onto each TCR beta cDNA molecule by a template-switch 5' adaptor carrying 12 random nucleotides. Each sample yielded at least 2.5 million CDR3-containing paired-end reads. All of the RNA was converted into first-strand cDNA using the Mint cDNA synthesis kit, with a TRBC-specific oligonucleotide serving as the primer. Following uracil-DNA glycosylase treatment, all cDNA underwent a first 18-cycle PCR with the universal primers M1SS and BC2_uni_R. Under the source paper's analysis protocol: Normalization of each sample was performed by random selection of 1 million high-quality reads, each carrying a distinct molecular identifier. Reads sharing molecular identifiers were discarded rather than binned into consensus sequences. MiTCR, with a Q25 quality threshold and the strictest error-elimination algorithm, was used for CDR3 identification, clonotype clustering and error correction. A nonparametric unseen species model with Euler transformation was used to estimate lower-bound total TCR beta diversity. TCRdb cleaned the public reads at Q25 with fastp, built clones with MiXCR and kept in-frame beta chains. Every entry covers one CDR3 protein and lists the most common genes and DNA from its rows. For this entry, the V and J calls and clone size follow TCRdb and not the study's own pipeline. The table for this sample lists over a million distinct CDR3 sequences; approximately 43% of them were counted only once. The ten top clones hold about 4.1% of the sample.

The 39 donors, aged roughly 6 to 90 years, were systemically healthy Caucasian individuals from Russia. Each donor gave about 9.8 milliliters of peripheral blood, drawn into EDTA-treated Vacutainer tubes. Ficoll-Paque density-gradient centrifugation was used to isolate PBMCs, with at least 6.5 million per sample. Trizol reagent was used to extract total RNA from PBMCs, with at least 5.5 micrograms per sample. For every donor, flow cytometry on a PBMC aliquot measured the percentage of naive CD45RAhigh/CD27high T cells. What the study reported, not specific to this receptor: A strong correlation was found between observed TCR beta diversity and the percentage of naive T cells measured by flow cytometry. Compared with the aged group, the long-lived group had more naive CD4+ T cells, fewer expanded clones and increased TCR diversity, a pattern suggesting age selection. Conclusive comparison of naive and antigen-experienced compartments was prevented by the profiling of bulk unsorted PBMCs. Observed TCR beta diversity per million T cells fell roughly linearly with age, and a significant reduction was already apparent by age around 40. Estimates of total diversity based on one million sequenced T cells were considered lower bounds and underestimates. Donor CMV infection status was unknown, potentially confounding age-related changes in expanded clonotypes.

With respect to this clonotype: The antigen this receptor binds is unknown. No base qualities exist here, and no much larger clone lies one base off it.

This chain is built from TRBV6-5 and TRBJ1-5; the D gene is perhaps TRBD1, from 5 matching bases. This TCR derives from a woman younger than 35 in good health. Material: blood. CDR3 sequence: CASRRLTQGRPQHF. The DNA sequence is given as TGTGCCAGCAGACGCCTGACGCAGGGTCGGCCCCAGCATTTT.